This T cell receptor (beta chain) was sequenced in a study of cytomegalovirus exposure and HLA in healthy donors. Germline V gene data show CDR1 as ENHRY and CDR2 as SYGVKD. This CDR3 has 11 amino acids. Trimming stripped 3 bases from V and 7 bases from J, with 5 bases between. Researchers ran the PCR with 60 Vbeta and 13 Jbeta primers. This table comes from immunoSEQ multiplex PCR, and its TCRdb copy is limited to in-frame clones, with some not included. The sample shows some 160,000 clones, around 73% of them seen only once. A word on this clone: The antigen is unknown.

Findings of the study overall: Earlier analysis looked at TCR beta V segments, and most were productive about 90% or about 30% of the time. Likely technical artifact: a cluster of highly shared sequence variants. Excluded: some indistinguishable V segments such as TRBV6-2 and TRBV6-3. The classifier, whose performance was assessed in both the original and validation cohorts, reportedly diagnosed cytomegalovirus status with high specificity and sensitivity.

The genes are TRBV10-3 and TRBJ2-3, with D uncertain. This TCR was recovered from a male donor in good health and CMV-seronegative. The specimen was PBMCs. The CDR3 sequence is CAISDQNTQYF. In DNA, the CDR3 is TGTGCCATCAGTGATCAGAATACGCAGTATTTT.